This T cell receptor (beta chain) was sequenced for a study of T cells in Graves' hyperthyroidism and ophthalmopathy. Whole-study results and caveats: For ophthalmopathy, model prediction preceded onset by a median roughly 5.9 months.

Clinical symptoms, serum thyroxine and TRAb, thyroid ultrasound and orbital computed tomography together formed the diagnostic basis. From RNA transcripts, TCR beta CDR3 regions were amplified. HTBI primers were used for first-round RT-PCR of the TCR CDR3. TCRdb independently ran MiXCR on the multiplex PCR reads; one entry per CDR3 protein. The sample consists of 380,000 or so distinct CDR3 sequences, around an eighth of them appearing once. This clonotype was recorded at least ten times. Its cognate antigen is unknown. V lost 0 bases to trimming and J lost 7 bases, with 12 bases between them. This CDR3 is built from 15 residues. CDR1 and CDR2 from the germline V gene are SNHLY and FYNNEI.

This rearrangement joins TRBV2 to TRBJ2-2; possibly TRBD1 or TRBD2 for D (5 bases each). Sequenced sample: blood. This TCR was recovered from a man aged 25-45 years with Graves' hyperthyroidism that later progressed to Graves' ophthalmopathy. The CDR3, as DNA: TGTGCCAGCAGTGAAGCGCGGGTGGGGCTCGGGGAGCTGTTTTTT. Translating it yields CASSEARVGLGELFF.